The clone carrying this T cell receptor beta chain was counted only a few times. The data were obtained in a study of T cells in Graves' hyperthyroidism and ophthalmopathy. Amplified TCR beta CDR3 regions came from RNA transcripts. The HTBI primer set served for first-round RT-PCR of the TCR CDR3. In TCRdb, the multiplex PCR reads were re-called with MiXCR into one record per CDR3 protein. The sample lists a few hundred thousand distinct CDR3 sequences, 14% occurring once. V shed 8 bases, J shed 7 bases, and the junction held 4 bases outside the gene matches. The CDR3 is 12 residues long. Germline-derived CDR1 and CDR2 are SGHTA and FQGTGA.

This clonotype was obtained from a woman between 40 and 50 years old with Graves' hyperthyroidism. Sequenced sample: blood. This chain uses TRBV7-3 with TRBJ2-1, with 8 bases lining up with TRBD2. The CDR3 bases are TGTGCCAGCGGGGCTAGCGGGAATGAGCAGTTCTTC. It yields the protein CASGASGNEQFF.